The 26 T cell receptor beta chains presented below share a single source sample, sequenced in a study of T cell responses to AZD1222 COVID-19 vaccine. Using immunoSEQ multiplex PCR, the repertoire was profiled, and TCRdb retains in-frame clones only, with some absent. The sample holds around 130,000 clones, about 93% seen once. The sequencing used peripheral blood, collected 28 days after the second dose of the MenACWY control vaccine. The receptors derive from an adult who received the MenACWY meningococcal vaccine as a control.

The gene calls are TRBV19 and TRBJ1-6, with unresolved D. The CDR3 is 15 residues long. V lost 8 bases, J lost 4 bases, and 15 bases lay in between. The germline gives CDR1 LNHDA, CDR2 SQIVND (reference sequence). The CDR3 region is CASSDKVLYNSPLHF. For the CDR3, the DNA is TGTGCCAGTTCCGACAAAGTGCTGTATAATTCACCCCTCCACTTT.

This chain joins TRBV25-1 and TRBJ1-5, with 9 bases aligning to TRBD1. CDR1 is MGHDK, CDR2 SYGVNS, per germline. With V trimmed by 2 bases and J by 11 bases, 16 bases remained unmatched. The CDR3 totals 17 residues. CDR3 sequence: CASSEERRRDRASAQHF. The CDR3 DNA follows: TGTGCCAGCAGTGAAGAGAGGCGGCGGGACAGGGCGTCGGCCCAGCATTTT.

The chain recombines TRBV6-1 with TRBJ2-2; TRBD1 matches at 9 bases. CDR3 length: 16 residues. The V gene end was trimmed by 4 bases and the J gene end by 4 bases; junction bases not matched to a gene: 7. Germline lookup yields CDR1 MNHNS and CDR2 SASEGT. The CDR3 bases are TGTGCCAGCAGTGTACGACGGGACAGGGCCACCGGGGAGCTGTTTTTT. Its protein is CASSVRRDRATGELFF.

The CDR3 loop reads CASSSHLQETQYF. The CDR3 nucleotides are TGTGCCAGCAGTTCCCACCTTCAAGAGACCCAGTACTTC. V and J are TRBV28 and TRBJ2-5; D uncertain. CDR3 size: 13 residues. Trimming pared 4 bases from V and 2 bases from J, leaving 8 bases between. Germline assignment: CDR1 MDHEN and CDR2 SYDVKM.

The chain links TRBV28 to TRBJ2-5; 7 bases agree with TRBD1. CDR1 is MDHEN, CDR2 SYDVKM, per germline. J was trimmed by 5 bases and V by 6 bases; bases with no gene match: 12. The CDR3 sequence is 15 residues long. In DNA, the CDR3 is TGTGCCAGCAGCCCACGGGACAGTGACATGGAGACCCAGTACTTC. Amino acid sequence: CASSPRDSDMETQYF.

This chain links TRBV28 with TRBJ2-5; TRBD2 aligns across 10 bases. V trimming: 6 bases; J trimming: 1 base; junction bases outside the gene matches: 2. CDR3 length equals 14 residues. The germline V gene has CDR1 MDHEN and CDR2 SYDVKM. This chain's CDR3 is CASRIAGGQETQYF. CDR3 coding DNA: TGTGCCAGCAGGATAGCGGGGGGCCAAGAGACCCAGTACTTC.

The rearrangement links TRBV28 to TRBJ2-7; D is undetermined. This CDR3 region has 12 residues. From germline, CDR1 is MDHEN and CDR2 SYDVKM. With 7 bases removed from V and 6 bases from J, the gap between germline ends came to 13 bases. The CDR3 spells CASTQVLGEQYF. The CDR3 DNA follows: TGTGCCAGCACCCAGGTTCTGGGCGAGCAGTACTTC.

The chain joins TRBV28 to TRBJ2-2; 12 positions match TRBD1. Germline CDR1 and CDR2: MDHEN and SYDVKM. This CDR3 is built from 17 residues. Losses at the gene ends were 4 bases for V and 4 bases for J; bases not matched to a gene: 7. Written as DNA, the CDR3 is TGTGCCAGCAGTTCCCTATGGGACAGGGGGCCCACCGGGGAGCTGTTTTTT. Amino acid sequence: CASSSLWDRGPTGELFF.

V usage is TRBV4-2 and J usage is TRBJ2-7; 8 nucleotides agree with TRBD2. CDR1 LGHNA and CDR2 YNFKEQ come from the germline V gene. CDR3 length: 13 amino acids. J gave up 6 bases and V 3 bases, and 4 bases lay outside the gene matches. CDR3 loop: CASSQGTRIEQYV. CDR3 DNA: TGTGCCAGCAGCCAGGGGACTAGGATCGAGCAGTACGTC.

V is TRBV6-5 and J is TRBJ2-7; TRBD1 agrees at 8 bases. Germline V CDR1 and CDR2: MNHEY, SVGAGI. The V gene end was trimmed by 6 bases and the J gene end by 3 bases; junction bases not matched to a gene: 10. This CDR3 contains 15 residues. CDR3 DNA sequence: TGTGCCAGCAGGCCATCCGGGACAGGCCTCTACGAGCAGTACGTC. Its translation: CASRPSGTGLYEQYV.

The gene calls are TRBV15 and TRBJ2-1, with 11 nucleotides matching TRBD2. The J segment lost 4 bases and the V segment lost 6 bases, leaving 14 bases of the junction unmatched. From germline, CDR1 is LNHNV and CDR2 YYDKDF (reference sequence). The CDR3 is 18 residues long. CDR3 nucleotides: TGTGCCACCAGAGGGACTAGCGGAGACTTTTACCCTTACAATGAGCAGTTCTTC. Protein product: CATRGTSGDFYPYNEQFF.

This chain joins TRBV25-1 and TRBJ2-2; the match to TRBD1 covers 9 bases. The CDR3 has 15 residues. Trimming took 2 bases from V and 3 from J; bases not matched to a gene: 1. Per germline, CDR1 MGHDK and CDR2 SYGVNS. CDR3 sequence reads: CASSEGDRDTGELFF. Written as DNA, the CDR3 is TGTGCCAGCAGTGAAGGGGACAGGGACACCGGGGAGCTGTTTTTT.

The rearrangement links TRBV18 to TRBJ1-2; D gene ambiguous. This CDR3 has 15 amino acids. Germline V gene data show CDR1 as KGHSH and CDR2 as LQKENI. Trimming shortened V by 3 bases and J by 0 bases, and 11 bases separated the two germline ends. This CDR3 is CASSPQTSTNYGYTF. In DNA, the CDR3 is TGTGCCAGCTCACCGCAAACGAGCACTAACTATGGCTACACCTTC.

The CDR3: CATHQGGAAGGEKLFF. The CDR3 DNA follows: TGTGCCACCCACCAAGGGGGCGCGGCTGGTGGTGAAAAACTGTTTTTT. This chain joins TRBV28 and TRBJ1-4; 7 bases agree with TRBD1. The junction had 18 bases not matched to a gene; V was cut back by 10 bases and J by 7 bases. The CDR3 contains 16 residues. Germline CDR1 is MDHEN and CDR2 is SYDVKM.

For the CDR3, the DNA is TGTGCCAGCAGTTTTCGCAACAGGGGGCGTAGGGAAGCTTTCTTT. This encodes CASSFRNRGRREAFF. J is TRBJ1-1 and V is TRBV28, with 9 bases fitting TRBD1. V shed 3 bases and J 8 bases; nucleotides not matched to a gene: 10. This CDR3 spans 15 amino acids. CDR1 and CDR2 from the germline V gene are MDHEN and SYDVKM.

The chain carries TRBV15 and TRBJ1-2; D uncertain. Trimming removed 0 bases at V and 2 bases at J, with 13 bases between. The germline gives CDR1 LNHNV, CDR2 YYDKDF (reference sequence). The CDR3 totals 16 residues. This CDR3 reads CATSRDLYLGNYGYTF. The CDR3 DNA reads TGTGCCACCAGCAGAGATCTGTATCTGGGGAACTATGGCTACACCTTC.

This clone was seen more than once but under ten times. The rearrangement joins TRBV6-4 to TRBJ2-3; D remains unclear. The germline CDR1 and CDR2 sequences are MRHNA and SNTAGT. The CDR3 runs to 15 residues. The V gene lost 5 bases and the J gene lost 3 bases, with 15 bases spanning the gap. Written as DNA, the CDR3 is TGTGCCAGCAGTCACACTCCCGACGGTACAGATACGCAGTATTTT. Translated, it gives CASSHTPDGTDTQYF.

The chain has TRBV29-1 and TRBJ1-1; TRBD1 matches at 7 bases. In germline, CDR1 is SQVTM, CDR2 ANQGSEA. The CDR3 contains 14 residues. Germline trimming cut 4 bases from V and 0 bases from J; bases unmatched to any gene: 5. The CDR3 DNA sequence: TGCAGCGTTGGGACGGGACAGCTGAACACTGAAGCTTTCTTT. Protein sequence: CSVGTGQLNTEAFF.

The chain uses TRBV30 and TRBJ1-5; tentative D call: TRBD1 (6 bases). The CDR3 length is 14 residues. Trimming removed 0 bases from V and 7 bases from J, with 13 bases in between. Per germline, CDR1 GTSNPN and CDR2 SVGIG (reference sequence). CDR3 protein: CAWSVLGGRQPQHF. The CDR3 DNA is TGTGCCTGGAGTGTACTCGGGGGGCGGCAGCCCCAGCATTTT.

The chain joins TRBV19 to TRBJ1-5, with D perhaps TRBD1 (5 bases). V was pared by 5 bases and J by 8 bases, with 16 bases between. This CDR3 comprises 14 residues. Per the germline V gene, CDR1 is LNHDA and CDR2 is SQIVND (reference sequence). CDR3 in DNA: TGTGCCAGTAGTCACCAGGGTTGGAAAGAGCCCCAGCATTTT. It yields the protein CASSHQGWKEPQHF.

This clone has a single count. The chain uses TRBV28 and TRBJ1-2, with D unresolved. V was trimmed by 5 bases and J by 1 base, leaving 11 bases between them. The germline CDR1 and CDR2 sequences are MDHEN and SYDVKM. This CDR3 region has 14 residues. The CDR3 region is CASSLDNINYGYTF. CDR3 sequence (DNA): TGTGCCAGCAGTCTAGATAACATTAACTATGGCTACACCTTC.

The chain has TRBV5-6 and TRBJ2-3; D unclear. Germline V CDR1 and CDR2: SGHDT, YYEEEE. The CDR3 is 15 residues long. Trimming stripped 2 bases from V and 1 base from J, with 11 bases between. CDR3 region: CASSFFGSRTDTQYF. In DNA form, the CDR3 reads TGTGCCAGCAGCTTTTTTGGGTCCCGCACAGATACGCAGTATTTT.

The DNA for the CDR3 is TGTGCCAGCAGCCCACCCCGGGACGGGTGGGATGAGCAGTTCTTC. It yields the protein CASSPPRDGWDEQFF. The V and J genes are TRBV7-9 and TRBJ2-1; D is perhaps TRBD1 or TRBD2 (5 bases each). Germline CDR1 is SEHNR and CDR2 is FQNEAQ (reference sequence). This CDR3 has 15 amino acids. V was pared by 5 bases and J by 8 bases, with 19 bases between.

J is TRBJ1-5 and V is TRBV6-5, with TRBD1 as a possible D gene (6 bases). V lost 8 bases, J lost 3 bases, and 17 bases lay in between. This CDR3 has 15 amino acids. Germline CDR1 reads MNHEY; CDR2 reads SVGAGI. CDR3 protein: CASAPGGAYNQPQHF. The CDR3 DNA follows: TGTGCCAGCGCCCCGGGGGGCGCTTACAATCAGCCCCAGCATTTT.

This clone occurred a few times. This sequence joins TRBV19 and TRBJ1-5, with D possibly TRBD1 on 6 matching bases. The V gene lost 6 bases and the J gene lost 2 bases, with 14 bases spanning the gap. The germline gives CDR1 LNHDA, CDR2 SQIVND (reference sequence). The CDR3 contains 15 residues. The CDR3 coding sequence is TGTGCCAGTAGCACGGGGGCAATGGGCAATCAGCCCCAGCATTTT. Protein sequence: CASSTGAMGNQPQHF.

This chain links TRBV5-1 with TRBJ1-4; D is ambiguous. This CDR3 comprises 13 residues. With 0 bases removed from V and 8 bases from J, the gap between germline ends came to 8 bases. Germline-derived CDR1 and CDR2 are SGHRS and YFSETQ. CDR3 sequence: CASSLDNQEKLFF. The CDR3 DNA is TGCGCCAGCAGCTTGGACAACCAAGAAAAACTGTTTTTT. Supplemented by reference TRBV5-1 and TRBJ1-4, the full variable domain reads KAGVTQTPRYLIKTRGQQVTLSCSPISGHRSVSWYQQTPGQGLQFLFEYFSETQRNKGNFPGRFSGRQFSNSRSEMNVSTLELGDSALYLCASSLDNQEKLFFGSGTQLSVL.